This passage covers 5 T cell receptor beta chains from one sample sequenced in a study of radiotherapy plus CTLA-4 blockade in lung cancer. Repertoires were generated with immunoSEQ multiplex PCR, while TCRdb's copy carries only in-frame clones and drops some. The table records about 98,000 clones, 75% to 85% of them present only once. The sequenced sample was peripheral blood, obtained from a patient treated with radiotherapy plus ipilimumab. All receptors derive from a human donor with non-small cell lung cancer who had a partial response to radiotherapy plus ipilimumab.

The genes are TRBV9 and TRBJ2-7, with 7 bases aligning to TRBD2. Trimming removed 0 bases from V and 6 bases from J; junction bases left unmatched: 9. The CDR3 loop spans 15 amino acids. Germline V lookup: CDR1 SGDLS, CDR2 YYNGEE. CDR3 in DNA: TGTGCCAGCAGCGTAGATTTGGGAGGGCCTGGCGAGCAGTACTTC. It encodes CASSVDLGGPGEQYF.

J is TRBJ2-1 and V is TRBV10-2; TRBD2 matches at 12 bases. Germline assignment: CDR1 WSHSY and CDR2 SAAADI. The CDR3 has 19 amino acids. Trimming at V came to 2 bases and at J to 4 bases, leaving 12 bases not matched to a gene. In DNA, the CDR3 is TGCGCCAGCAGTGAGCCTAGCGGGAGGGCCATGGAACCATACAATGAGCAGTTCTTC. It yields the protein CASSEPSGRAMEPYNEQFF.

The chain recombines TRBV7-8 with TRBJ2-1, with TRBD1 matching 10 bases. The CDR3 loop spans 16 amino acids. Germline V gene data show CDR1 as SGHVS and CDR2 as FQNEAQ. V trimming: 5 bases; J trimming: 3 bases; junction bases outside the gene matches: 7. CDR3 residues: CASSRGTGVGYNEQFF. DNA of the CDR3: TGTGCCAGCAGCCGAGGGACAGGGGTCGGCTACAATGAGCAGTTCTTC.

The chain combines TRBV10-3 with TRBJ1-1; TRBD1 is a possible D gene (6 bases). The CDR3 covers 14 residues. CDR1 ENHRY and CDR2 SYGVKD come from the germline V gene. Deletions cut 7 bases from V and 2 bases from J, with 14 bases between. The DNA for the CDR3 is TGTGCCATCACCCTACAGGGTTCAAACACTGAAGCTTTCTTT. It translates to CAITLQGSNTEAFF.

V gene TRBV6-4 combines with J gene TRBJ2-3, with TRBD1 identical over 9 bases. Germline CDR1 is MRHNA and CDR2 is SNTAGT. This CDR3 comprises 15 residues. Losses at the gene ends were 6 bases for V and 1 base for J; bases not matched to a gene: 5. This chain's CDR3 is CASSLTGGGTDTQYF. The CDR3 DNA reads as TGTGCCAGCAGCTTAACAGGGGGCGGCACAGATACGCAGTATTTT.